Listed here are 13 T cell receptor beta chains from one sample, sequenced in a study of cytomegalovirus exposure and HLA in healthy donors. 13 Jbeta primers and 60 Vbeta primers were used for the PCR. Sequenced by immunoSEQ multiplex PCR; TCRdb stores in-frame clones only, minus some. Of roughly 250,000 clones listed, just over 70% are singletons. Material for sequencing was PBMCs. These receptors were obtained from a female donor in good health and CMV-seronegative.

This clone was detected a few times. Compared with germline, one end of the junction differs, possibly owing to a read error. The chain recombines TRBV7-9 with TRBJ1-5; TRBD1 agrees at 7 bases. Germline-derived CDR1 and CDR2 are SEHNR and FQNEAQ (reference sequence). This CDR3 comprises 16 residues. This CDR3 is CSSSLGSKTGFEPQHF. The CDR3 DNA is TGTTCCAGCAGCTTAGGTTCGAAGACAGGGTTTGAGCCCCAGCATTTT.

The chain combines TRBV30 with TRBJ1-1; perhaps TRBD1 as D (5 bases). The CDR3 has 13 residues. Trimming took off 2 bases at V and 4 bases at J, with 11 bases between the two ends. Germline CDR1 is GTSNPN and CDR2 is SVGIG (reference sequence). The CDR3 region has the DNA TGTGCCTGGAGTTCGTGGGGGGGCACTGAAGCTTTCTTT. Translating gives CAWSSWGGTEAFF.

The chain uses TRBV13 and TRBJ2-2; D unclear. Per the germline V gene, CDR1 is PRHDT and CDR2 is FYEKMQ (reference sequence). There are 14 residues in the CDR3. Trimming took 5 bases from V and 9 from J, leaving 16 bases between them. CDR3 DNA sequence: TGTGCCAGCAGCCCCCCCCTAAATTTCCGGGAGCTGTTTTTT. Protein: CASSPPLNFRELFF.

This clone has a single count. V is TRBV10-2 and J is TRBJ2-2; 10 bases map to TRBD2. Germline V lookup: CDR1 WSHSY, CDR2 SAAADI. The CDR3 is 15 amino acids. J lost 4 bases, V lost 4 bases, and 3 bases had no gene match. CDR3 nucleotides: TGCGCCAGCAGTGTAAGCGGGAGGGCCACCGGGGAGCTGTTTTTT. Translating it yields CASSVSGRATGELFF.

The chain combines TRBV5-4 with TRBJ2-1; TRBD2 matches at 7 bases. V was clipped by 4 bases and J by 7 bases; unmatched bases: 5. The germline gives CDR1 SGHNT, CDR2 YYREEE (reference sequence). CDR3 length: 13 amino acids. CDR3 DNA: TGTGCCAGCAGCCCATGGGAGGGGAATGAGCAGTTCTTC. Translating gives CASSPWEGNEQFF.

This chain connects TRBV5-1 to TRBJ2-2; 9 bases agree with TRBD2. Germline CDR1 is SGHRS and CDR2 is YFSETQ. The CDR3 is 15 amino acids. The J segment lost 6 bases and the V segment lost 0 bases, leaving 3 bases of the junction unmatched. The DNA for the CDR3 is TGCGCCAGCAGCTTGGTAGCGGGAGTTCCCGGGGAGCTGTTTTTT. Amino acid sequence: CASSLVAGVPGELFF.

The chain couples TRBV11-3 to TRBJ2-1, with D possibly matching TRBD2 (5 bases). The CDR3 consists of 12 residues. Trimming removed 4 bases at V and 13 bases at J, with 14 bases between. CDR1 and CDR2 from the germline V gene are SGHNT and YENEEA. CDR3 region: CASSSLGEQQFF. In DNA form, the CDR3 reads TGTGCCAGCAGCTCCTTGGGAGAGCAACAGTTCTTC.

V usage is TRBV18 and J usage is TRBJ2-1, with 8 bases aligning to TRBD2. Germline CDR1 reads KGHSH; CDR2 reads LQKENI. The CDR3 consists of 20 residues. V trimming: 4 bases; J trimming: 0 bases; junction bases outside the gene matches: 17. The chain's CDR3 is CASSLTSVAGGPSSYNEQFF. The CDR3 nucleotides read TGTGCCAGCTCACTTACGTCTGTGGCGGGAGGCCCGAGCTCCTACAATGAGCAGTTCTTC. Full variable domain (missing parts from reference TRBV18 and TRBJ2-1): NAGVMQNPRHLVRRRGQEARLRCSPMKGHSHVYWYRQLPEEGLKFMVYLQKENIIDESGMPKERFSAEFPKEGPSILRIQQVVRGDSAAYFCASSLTSVAGGPSSYNEQFFGPGTRLTVL.

The chain couples TRBV4-1 to TRBJ2-7, with TRBD1 as a possible D gene (7 bases). Germline values: CDR1 MGHRA, CDR2 YSYEKL. The CDR3 contains 15 residues. The germline V and J ends were trimmed by 5 bases and 3 bases, with 17 bases remaining between them. The CDR3 region is CASSFTGDFGYEQYF. In DNA form, the CDR3 reads TGCGCCAGCAGCTTCACAGGGGACTTTGGCTACGAGCAGTACTTC.

The V call is TRBV6-1, the J call TRBJ2-5; D is perhaps TRBD2 (6 bases). The V gene's germline CDR1 is MNHNS and CDR2 SASEGT. V was shortened by 5 bases and J by 10 bases, with 14 bases between the two germline ends. The CDR3 sequence is 12 residues long. The CDR3 nucleotides are TGTGCCAGCAGTAGAGCGGAGGGGAGCCAGTACTTC. Translating it yields CASSRAEGSQYF.

The V gene is TRBV7-9, the J gene TRBJ2-5; 10 bases fit TRBD2. V was pared by 0 bases and J by 13 bases, with 8 bases of the junction left unmatched. Germline V lookup: CDR1 SEHNR, CDR2 FQNEAQ (reference sequence). CDR3 size: 14 residues. CDR3 coding DNA: TGTGCCAGCAGCTTAGCTCTAGCGGGAGCCTTGCCGTACTTC. This gives the protein CASSLALAGALPYF.

This chain connects TRBV7-2 to TRBJ1-2, with D tentatively TRBD1 (5 bases). CDR1 SGHTA and CDR2 FQGNSA come from the germline V gene. The CDR3 totals 15 residues. Between the trimmed V and J ends, which lost 5 bases and 0 bases, there was a span of 13 bases. DNA of the CDR3: TGTGCCAGCAGCCCAAGGGGTACAACTAACTATGGCTACACCTTC. Translated: CASSPRGTTNYGYTF.

The rearrangement links TRBV28 to TRBJ1-5, with D unclear. V was pared by 11 bases and J by 4 bases, with 12 bases between. Germline V CDR1 and CDR2: MDHEN, SYDVKM. This CDR3 is built from 12 residues. The CDR3 protein is CASRVLNQPQHF. As DNA, the CDR3 is TGTGCCTCTCGGGTCCTTAATCAGCCCCAGCATTTT.